The 21 T cell receptor beta chains below come from one sample, sequenced in a study of CD8+ T cells in alopecia areata. As to treatment: oral pan-JAK inhibitor, 5-10 mg twice daily. TCR sequencing used cDNA made by reverse transcription of extracted RNA. The assay was immunoSEQ multiplex PCR, and TCRdb's table has in-frame clones only and misses some. The sample records over 150,000 clones, roughly 53% being singletons. The input for sequencing was CD8+ T cells sorted from blood, taken at week 24, from a patient treated with tofacitinib. Source of these receptors: a human donor with alopecia areata.

V gene TRBV30 combines with J gene TRBJ2-5, with D perhaps TRBD1 or TRBD2 (5 bases each). Trimming stripped 5 bases from V and 5 bases from J, with 15 bases between. The CDR3 totals 13 residues. Germline V lookup: CDR1 GTSNPN, CDR2 SVGIG (reference sequence). The CDR3: CAWGDPEGETQYF. The DNA of the CDR3 is TGTGCCTGGGGGGACCCCGAGGGGGAGACCCAGTACTTC. The variable domain in full, completed from reference TRBV30 and TRBJ2-5, reads SQTIHQWPATLVQPVGSPLSLECTVEGTSNPNLYWYRQAAGRGLQLLFYSVGIGQISSEVPQNLSASRPQDRQFILSSKKLLLSDSGFYLCAWGDPEGETQYFGPGTRLLVL.

This clone was recorded a few times. The genes are TRBV4-3 and TRBJ2-1; 8 positions agree with TRBD2. V shed 0 bases and J 8 bases; nucleotides not matched to a gene: 9. This CDR3 contains 16 residues. The germline V gene encodes CDR1 LGHNA and CDR2 YSLEER. This CDR3 is CASSQDRGGPLYEQFF. CDR3 nucleotide sequence: TGCGCCAGCAGCCAAGATCGGGGGGGGCCCCTGTATGAGCAGTTCTTC.

The CDR3 DNA sequence: TGCAGCGTTGTTCAGCTGACTAACTATGGCTACACCTTC. This encodes CSVVQLTNYGYTF. The chain uses TRBV29-1 and TRBJ1-2; D call uncertain. Germline CDR1 and CDR2: SQVTM and ANQGSEA. Trimming pared 4 bases from V and 0 bases from J, leaving 9 bases between. This CDR3 comprises 13 residues.

The V and J genes are TRBV19 and TRBJ2-7; a weak D match, TRBD2 (5 bases). CDR1 and CDR2 from the germline V gene are LNHDA and SQIVND (reference sequence). This CDR3 has 13 amino acids. V lost 4 bases, J lost 0 bases, and 7 bases lay in between. The CDR3 here is CASSRRDSYEQYF. In nucleotides, the CDR3 is TGTGCCAGTAGTAGACGGGACTCCTACGAGCAGTACTTC.

There are a few counts of this clone. J is TRBJ1-1 and V is TRBV2; the D gene is possibly TRBD1 (5 bases). Germline lookup yields CDR1 SNHLY and CDR2 FYNNEI. V was shortened by 7 bases and J by 2 bases, with 8 bases between the two germline ends. This CDR3 has 12 amino acids. The CDR3 DNA reads as TGTGCCAGCATCCAGGGAAACACTGAAGCTTTCTTT. Its translation: CASIQGNTEAFF.

This clone was counted between two and nine times. This rearrangement joins TRBV5-5 to TRBJ2-1; TRBD2 matches 10 bases. The germline gives CDR1 SGHKS, CDR2 YYEKEE (reference sequence). The CDR3 totals 15 residues. The V gene end was trimmed by 4 bases and the J gene end by 5 bases; junction bases not matched to a gene: 6. CDR3 DNA: TGTGCCAGCAGCGCCTTAGCGGGGGGCAACAATGAGCAGTTCTTC. This encodes CASSALAGGNNEQFF.

The chain employs TRBV29-1 and TRBJ1-1; unclear D gene. The V end was cut by 4 bases, the J end by 11 bases, with 11 bases between. Per the germline V gene, CDR1 is SQVTM and CDR2 is ANQGSEA. The CDR3 length is 10 residues. The CDR3 loop reads CSVGKNGAFF. CDR3 DNA: TGCAGCGTTGGGAAGAATGGGGCTTTCTTT.

This clone has a handful of counts. The chain recombines TRBV4-3 with TRBJ1-2; D possibly corresponds to TRBD1 (5 bases). Trimming shortened V by 0 bases and J by 5 bases, and 13 bases separated the two germline ends. CDR1 LGHNA and CDR2 YSLEER come from the germline V gene. This CDR3 comprises 15 residues. CDR3 DNA: TGCGCCAGCAGCCAAGATCGTACAGGCCAATATGGCTACACCTTC. Its translation: CASSQDRTGQYGYTF.

For this clone: Other DNA sequences in this specimen translate into the identical CDR3. This chain links TRBV30 with TRBJ2-7; no definite D call. Germline-derived CDR1 and CDR2 are GTSNPN and SVGIG (reference sequence). The ends were cut back, 0 bases at V and 3 bases at J, with 9 bases in the middle. This CDR3 has 13 residues. The CDR3 loop is CAWSVGRNYEQYF. CDR3 coding DNA: TGTGCCTGGAGTGTAGGAAGGAACTACGAGCAGTACTTC.

The chain uses TRBV29-1 and TRBJ1-1; no firm D call. The CDR3 runs 13 residues. Trimming cost V 6 bases and J 1 base, with 12 bases left between them. Germline values: CDR1 SQVTM, CDR2 ANQGSEA. This CDR3 reads CSVLLRENTEAFF. For the CDR3, the DNA is TGCAGCGTCCTTCTCCGGGAGAACACTGAAGCTTTCTTT.

The chain employs TRBV27 and TRBJ1-2, with D possibly matching TRBD1 (6 bases). Germline loops: CDR1 MNHEY, CDR2 SMNVEV (reference sequence). V lost 1 base and J lost 6, with 15 bases in between. The CDR3 length is 15 residues. CDR3 amino acids: CASSLYRQVADGYTF. CDR3 DNA: TGTGCCAGCAGTTTATACCGACAGGTCGCGGATGGCTACACCTTC.

This clone was recorded a few times. The CDR3: CSVWDYGYTF. For the CDR3, the DNA is TGCAGCGTGTGGGACTATGGCTACACCTTC. The chain has TRBV29-1 and TRBJ1-2, with no clear D. The CDR3 has 10 residues. Germline CDR1 SQVTM, CDR2 ANQGSEA. V was cut by 6 bases and J by 3 bases, with 5 bases left in between.

The rearrangement links TRBV15 to TRBJ1-6; no firm D call. The germline CDR1 and CDR2 sequences are LNHNV and YYDKDF (reference sequence). This CDR3 has 14 amino acids. The germline V and J ends were trimmed by 3 bases and 5 bases, with 8 bases remaining between them. The CDR3 nucleotides are TGTGCCACCAGCAGGATCCTCGATAATTCACCCCTCCACTTT. It codes for CATSRILDNSPLHF.

This clone has just a few counts. V gene TRBV14 combines with J gene TRBJ1-4; D perhaps matches TRBD1 (5 bases). The CDR3 consists of 17 residues. V gave up 4 bases and J gave up 5 bases, with 20 bases separating them. The germline CDR1 and CDR2 sequences are SGHDN and FVKESK. The CDR3 sequence: CASSPSSAAGKNEKLFF. CDR3 DNA sequence: TGTGCCAGCAGCCCCTCCTCGGCGGCAGGGAAGAATGAAAAACTGTTTTTT.

The chain couples TRBV29-1 to TRBJ2-7; D is unresolved. The CDR3 is made up of 12 amino acids. Per germline, CDR1 SQVTM and CDR2 ANQGSEA. V was cut by 7 bases and J by 2 bases, with 12 bases left in between. The CDR3 DNA is TGCAGCGGCGGAAACAGCACCTACGAGCAGTACTTC. Translated: CSGGNSTYEQYF.

The chain has TRBV5-1 and TRBJ2-4; 9 bases line up with TRBD1. Trimming cost V 4 bases and J 1 base; bases outside gene matches: 6. The CDR3 totals 16 residues. Germline CDR1 and CDR2: SGHRS and YFSETQ. As DNA, the CDR3 is TGCGCCAGCAGCCAGGGACAGGGTACGGCCAAAAACATTCAGTACTTC. Encoded protein: CASSQGQGTAKNIQYF.

The chain joins TRBV4-3 to TRBJ2-1; weak D call: TRBD1 (6 bases). Trimming pared 0 bases from V and 10 bases from J, leaving 7 bases between. The germline gives CDR1 LGHNA, CDR2 YSLEER. CDR3 length: 12 amino acids. CDR3 DNA: TGCGCCAGCAGCCAAGATACAGGGGAGCAGTTCTTC. It codes for CASSQDTGEQFF.

The V and J genes are TRBV7-9 and TRBJ2-7; the match to TRBD2 covers 8 bases. V was clipped by 5 bases and J by 4 bases; unmatched bases: 10. The germline V gene encodes CDR1 SEHNR and CDR2 FQNEAQ (reference sequence). The CDR3 is 15 residues long. The CDR3 sequence is CASSTPPGGEYEQYF. DNA of the CDR3: TGTGCCAGCAGCACACCGCCCGGGGGGGAGTACGAGCAGTACTTC.

The gene calls are TRBV7-2 and TRBJ2-7; D is undetermined. V gave up 0 bases and J gave up 9 bases, with 9 bases separating them. This CDR3 region has 12 residues. The germline CDR1 and CDR2 sequences are SGHTA and FQGNSA. The CDR3 region has the DNA TGTGCCAGCAGCTTAGCGTCTTGGGGGCAGTACTTC. This translates into CASSLASWGQYF.

This clone was detected a few times. The CDR3 nucleotides read TGTGCCAGCAGTCAACTAGTATCTAGCACAGATACGCAGTATTTT. Protein product: CASSQLVSSTDTQYF. The V call is TRBV27, the J call TRBJ2-3, with D possibly TRBD2 on 5 matching bases. The CDR3 has 15 amino acids. The germline V gene encodes CDR1 MNHEY and CDR2 SMNVEV (reference sequence). The V gene lost 5 bases and the J gene lost 0 bases, with 12 bases spanning the gap.

This clone came up a few times. V and J are TRBV29-1 and TRBJ2-3, with D perhaps given as TRBD1 or TRBD2 (5 bases each). The CDR3 sequence is 14 residues long. From germline, CDR1 is SQVTM and CDR2 ANQGSEA. V was trimmed by 5 bases and J by 0 bases, leaving 12 bases between them. CDR3 coding DNA: TGCAGCGTTACCCAAGAGGGGAGCACAGATACGCAGTATTTT. Translated, it gives CSVTQEGSTDTQYF.